This T cell receptor beta chain stems from a study of Graves' ophthalmopathy and Graves' hyperthyroidism. Study-level findings and limits: The 13-signature model separated ophthalmopathy from stable hyperthyroidism at 85% to 90% sensitivity and almost 83% specificity. Also, most clonotypes expanded in the thyroid above 0.001 frequency appeared in blood. As the model predicted ophthalmopathy progression, it achieved a sensitivity of roughly 69% and a specificity of 72% to 80%.

Orbital computed tomography, together with clinical symptoms, serum thyroxine, TRAb and thyroid ultrasound, was used for diagnosis. The CDR3 totals 13 residues. V was pared by 5 bases and J by 5 bases, with 12 bases between. Using RNA transcripts, the TCR beta CDR3 regions were amplified. After a first-round RT-PCR with HTBI primers, a second-round multiplex PCR was run. MiXCR, applied by TCRdb to the multiplex PCR reads, yields one record per CDR3 protein. The data hold approximately 150,000 distinct CDR3 sequences, with 39% observed a single time. This clonotype has only a few counts. Its antigen is still unknown.

The rearrangement links TRBV12-3 or TRBV12-4 to TRBJ1-1; perhaps TRBD1 as D (6 bases). The sequence was obtained from a young man with Graves' ophthalmopathy. The source material was peripheral blood. The CDR3 reads CASSRTGQTEAFF. The CDR3 coding sequence is TGTGCCAGCAGTAGAACAGGGCAAACTGAAGCTTTCTTT.